Following are 16 T cell receptor beta chains from one sample sequenced in a study of T cells in Graves' hyperthyroidism and ophthalmopathy. Amplified TCR beta CDR3 regions derived from RNA transcripts. First-round RT-PCR of the TCR CDR3 relied on the HTBI primer set. TCRdb independently ran MiXCR on the multiplex PCR reads; one entry per CDR3 protein. Here the sample spans more than 350,000 distinct CDR3 sequences, about 14% being singletons. Sequenced sample: blood. These receptors all come from a woman aged 25 to 39 with Graves' ophthalmopathy.

This clonotype was seen repeatedly, ten times or more. This sequence joins TRBV3-1 and TRBJ1-4; D not certain. Trimming took 4 bases from V and 0 from J, leaving 18 bases between them. The CDR3 extends over 18 amino acids. Germline V gives CDR1 LGHDT, CDR2 YNNKEL (reference sequence). CDR3 amino acids: CASSRFPPVGATNEKLFF. The CDR3 DNA reads TGTGCCAGCAGCCGATTTCCTCCGGTGGGAGCAACTAATGAAAAACTGTTTTTT.

This clonotype has a count of ten or more. The chain joins TRBV11-2 to TRBJ2-5, with 9 bases matching TRBD1. The CDR3 is 14 amino acids. Trimming cost V 5 bases and J 5 bases; bases outside gene matches: 6. Germline-derived CDR1 and CDR2 are SGHAT and FQNNGV. The CDR3 region has the DNA TGTGCCAGCAGCGGGAGGACAGGGGATGAGACCCAGTACTTC. This sequence encodes CASSGRTGDETQYF.

This clonotype showed up just a few times. The CDR3 sequence: CASSIGRAGPADTQYF. The CDR3 DNA reads as TGTGCCAGTAGTATAGGGCGGGCAGGGCCGGCAGATACGCAGTATTTT. The chain joins TRBV19 to TRBJ2-3; D may match TRBD1 or TRBD2 (5 bases each). This CDR3 has 16 residues. CDR1 is LNHDA and CDR2 is SQIVND in the germline V gene (reference sequence). The V gene lost 1 base and the J gene lost 4 bases, with 15 bases spanning the gap.

This clonotype appeared many times. The V gene is TRBV5-5, the J gene TRBJ1-5; unclear D gene. The V gene lost 0 bases and the J gene lost 2 bases, with 9 bases spanning the gap. The germline V gene encodes CDR1 SGHKS and CDR2 YYEKEE (reference sequence). The CDR3 loop spans 15 amino acids. CDR3 DNA sequence: TGTGCCAGCAGCTTGGCTATCCGGGGCAATCAGCCCCAGCATTTT. Residues: CASSLAIRGNQPQHF.

This clonotype was picked up many times. The rearrangement links TRBV6-1 to TRBJ2-7, with D unclear. Germline V gives CDR1 MNHNS, CDR2 SASEGT. Trimming stripped 6 bases from V and 2 bases from J, with 20 bases between. The CDR3 has 16 amino acids. In nucleotides, the CDR3 is TGTGCCAGCAGAAAGTCGACCGTCCTGAGAACCTACGAGCAGTACTTC. Translation: CASRKSTVLRTYEQYF.

This clonotype has ten or more counts. V and J are TRBV2 and TRBJ1-4; D call uncertain. Trimming cost V 6 bases and J 0 bases, with 11 bases left between them. Germline V gene sequence: CDR1 SNHLY, CDR2 FYNNEI. The CDR3 covers 15 residues. The CDR3: CASRESIATNEKLFF. Written as DNA, the CDR3 is TGTGCCAGCAGGGAATCCATCGCAACTAATGAAAAACTGTTTTTT.

A note on this clonotype: The germline gene is not matched at one end of the junction; a read error may be the cause. The chain couples TRBV10-2 to TRBJ2-5; 8 bases agree with TRBD2. This CDR3 contains 13 residues. Germline V gives CDR1 WSHSY, CDR2 SAAADI. The CDR3 is CASSQVGLESQYF. DNA for the CDR3: TGCGCCAGCAGCCAAGTGGGACTAGAGTCCCAGTACTTC.

This clonotype was counted many times. The chain links TRBV11-2 to TRBJ2-7; D gene uncertain. Looked up from germline, CDR1 is SGHAT and CDR2 is FQNNGV. The CDR3 is made up of 13 amino acids. Trimming removed 1 base from V and 0 bases from J, with 4 bases in between. CDR3 DNA sequence: TGTGCCAGCAGCTTAGCTAGCTCCTACGAGCAGTACTTC. This gives the protein CASSLASSYEQYF.

This clonotype was detected ten times or more. The V and J genes are TRBV12-5 and TRBJ2-1; TRBD2 matches at 9 bases. The CDR3 loop spans 13 amino acids. V lost 5 bases to trimming and J lost 8 bases; unmatched junction nucleotides: 4. The germline gives CDR1 LGHNT, CDR2 FRNRAP. Here the CDR3 reads CASGSGGPYEQFF. CDR3 sequence (DNA): TGTGCTAGTGGTAGCGGGGGGCCTTATGAGCAGTTCTTC. The full variable domain, in which reference TRBV12-5 and TRBJ2-1 provide the parts outside the CDR3, is DARVTQTPRHKVTEMGQEVTMRCQPILGHNTVFWYRQTMMQGLELLAYFRNRAPLDDSGMPKDRFSAEMPDATLATLKIQPSEPRDSAVYFCASGSGGPYEQFFGPGTRLTVL.

In this sample, this clonotype turned up many times. The rearrangement links TRBV24-1 to TRBJ2-1; D is undetermined. CDR3 length equals 14 residues. CDR1 is KGHDR and CDR2 is SFDVKD in the germline V gene. Trimming took 5 bases from V and 5 from J, leaving 12 bases between them. DNA for the CDR3: TGTGCCACCAGTGGATCTGGCCTCGACAATGAGCAGTTCTTC. The encoded protein is CATSGSGLDNEQFF.

This clonotype was recorded at least ten times. The chain combines TRBV3-1 with TRBJ1-1; TRBD1 might be the D (6 bases). CDR3 size: 15 residues. CDR1 is LGHDT and CDR2 is YNNKEL in the germline V gene (reference sequence). V was pared by 3 bases and J by 5 bases, with 16 bases between. In DNA, the CDR3 is TGTGCCAGCAGCCAGGTGGGACAAGAAGCGACTGAAGCTTTCTTT. Protein product: CASSQVGQEATEAFF.

This clonotype was counted at least ten times. V gene TRBV7-3 combines with J gene TRBJ1-1; 7 bases map to TRBD1. Germline values: CDR1 SGHTA, CDR2 FQGTGA. The CDR3 runs 15 residues. Unmatched junction bases numbered 4, after V lost 2 bases and J lost 1 base. The CDR3 spells CASSLFAGGNTEAFF. Here the CDR3 DNA reads TGTGCCAGCAGCTTATTCGCAGGGGGGAACACTGAAGCTTTCTTT.

The rearrangement joins TRBV5-1 to TRBJ2-2; D gene ambiguous. This CDR3 is 14 amino acids long. The germline V gene has CDR1 SGHRS and CDR2 YFSETQ. V lost 0 bases to trimming and J lost 6 bases, with 9 bases between them. The CDR3 here is CASSLGHSAGELFF. The CDR3 bases are TGCGCCAGCAGCTTGGGTCACAGCGCCGGGGAGCTGTTTTTT.

The chain couples TRBV6-2 or TRBV6-3 to TRBJ1-6; the D is unclear. V was clipped by 6 bases and J by 7 bases, with 13 bases between them. CDR3 length: 14 amino acids. Per germline, CDR1 MNHEY and CDR2 SVGEGT. This chain's CDR3 is CASSKGRYNSPLHF. As DNA, the CDR3 is TGTGCCAGCAGCAAGGGAAGGTACAATTCACCCCTCCACTTT.

This clonotype was seen ten or more times. The chain combines TRBV3-1 with TRBJ1-5; D uncertain. Deletions cut 0 bases from V and 5 bases from J, with 11 bases between. The CDR3 has 15 amino acids. Looked up from germline, CDR1 is LGHDT and CDR2 is YNNKEL (reference sequence). The CDR3 coding sequence is TGTGCCAGCAGCCAAGAACCCCGGTTGGATCAGCCCCAGCATTTT. Residues: CASSQEPRLDQPQHF.

This clonotype was seen repeatedly, ten times or more. This chain connects TRBV2 to TRBJ1-5; D not resolved. The V end lost 7 bases, the J end lost 4 bases, and 17 bases lay between the germline ends. Germline-derived CDR1 and CDR2 are SNHLY and FYNNEI. The CDR3 extends over 15 amino acids. The CDR3: CASTAHRRPNQPQHF. CDR3 sequence (DNA): TGTGCCAGCACTGCACACCGTCGGCCTAATCAGCCCCAGCATTTT.